This T cell receptor beta chain was observed in a study of cytomegalovirus exposure and HLA in healthy donors. Study overall: Samples from HLA-typed donors yielded about 85 million unique TCRs in an early data release. Study conclusions and caveats: Reports showed the classifier diagnosing cytomegalovirus status with high specificity and sensitivity. Available immune exposure information was restricted to CMV serostatus only.

On this clone itself: The target antigen is unknown.

This PCR relied on a set of 60 Vbeta primers and 13 Jbeta primers. Data came from immunoSEQ multiplex PCR; TCRdb stores just in-frame clones and leaves some out. The table shows about 110,000 clones, with 80% to 85% occurring only once. The CDR3 contains 14 residues. Trimming pared 2 bases from V and 6 bases from J, leaving 11 bases between. The germline CDR1 and CDR2 sequences are SNHLY and FYNNEI. This TCR came from a man aged 25-40 years in good health and CMV-seropositive. This chain uses TRBV2 with TRBJ1-5; D is undetermined. The sample taken for sequencing was PBMCs. The CDR3 reads CASSESTVRQPQHF. CDR3 bases: TGTGCCAGCAGTGAAAGTACAGTGCGTCAGCCCCAGCATTTT.